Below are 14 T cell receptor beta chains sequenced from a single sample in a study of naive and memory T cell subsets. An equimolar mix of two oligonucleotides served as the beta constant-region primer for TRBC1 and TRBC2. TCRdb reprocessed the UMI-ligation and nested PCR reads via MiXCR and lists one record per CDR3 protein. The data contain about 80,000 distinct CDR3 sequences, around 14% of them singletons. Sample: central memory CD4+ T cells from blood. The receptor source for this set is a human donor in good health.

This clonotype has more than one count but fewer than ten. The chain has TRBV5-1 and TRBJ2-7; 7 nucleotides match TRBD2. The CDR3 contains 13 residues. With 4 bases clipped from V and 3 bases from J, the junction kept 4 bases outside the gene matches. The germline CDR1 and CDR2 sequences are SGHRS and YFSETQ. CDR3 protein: CASSRGEGYEQYF. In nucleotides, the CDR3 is TGCGCCAGCAGCCGGGGGGAGGGCTACGAGCAGTACTTC.

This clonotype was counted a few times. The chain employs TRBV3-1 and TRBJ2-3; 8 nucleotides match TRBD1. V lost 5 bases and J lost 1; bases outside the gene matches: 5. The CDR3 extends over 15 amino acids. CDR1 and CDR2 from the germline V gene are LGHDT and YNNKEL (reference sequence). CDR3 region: CASSFPGQGTDTQYF. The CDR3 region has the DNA TGTGCCAGCAGCTTTCCGGGACAGGGCACAGATACGCAGTATTTT.

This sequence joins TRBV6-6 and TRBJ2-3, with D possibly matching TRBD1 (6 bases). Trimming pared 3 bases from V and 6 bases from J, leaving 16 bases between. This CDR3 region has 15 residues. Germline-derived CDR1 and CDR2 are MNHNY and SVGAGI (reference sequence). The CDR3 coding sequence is TGTGCCAGCAGTTATGTGGGCCCTGGGGGCGATACGCAGTATTTT. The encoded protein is CASSYVGPGGDTQYF.

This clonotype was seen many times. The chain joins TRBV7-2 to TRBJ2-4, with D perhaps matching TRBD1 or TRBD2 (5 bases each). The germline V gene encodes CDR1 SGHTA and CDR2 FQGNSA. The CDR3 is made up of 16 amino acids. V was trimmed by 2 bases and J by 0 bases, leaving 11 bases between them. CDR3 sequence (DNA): TGTGCCAGCAGCTTATCGGGGCCGTTAGCCAAAAACATTCAGTACTTC. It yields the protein CASSLSGPLAKNIQYF.

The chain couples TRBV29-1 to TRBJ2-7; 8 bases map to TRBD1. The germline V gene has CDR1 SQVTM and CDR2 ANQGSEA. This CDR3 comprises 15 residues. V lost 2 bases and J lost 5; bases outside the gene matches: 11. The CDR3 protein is CSVEKGQGADHEQYF. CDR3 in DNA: TGCAGCGTTGAAAAGGGGCAGGGGGCTGACCACGAGCAGTACTTC.

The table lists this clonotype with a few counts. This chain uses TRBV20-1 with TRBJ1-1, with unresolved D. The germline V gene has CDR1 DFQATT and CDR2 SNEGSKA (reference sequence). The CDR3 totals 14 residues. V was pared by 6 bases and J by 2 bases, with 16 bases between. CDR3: CSANQEYKNTEAFF. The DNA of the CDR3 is TGCAGTGCAAATCAGGAATACAAAAACACTGAAGCTTTCTTT.

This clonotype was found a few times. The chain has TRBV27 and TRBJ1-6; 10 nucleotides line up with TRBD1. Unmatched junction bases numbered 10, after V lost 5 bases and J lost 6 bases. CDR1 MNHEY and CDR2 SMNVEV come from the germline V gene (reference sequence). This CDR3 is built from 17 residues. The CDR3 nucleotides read TGTGCCAGCAGTAGAGACAGGGGGCGAGGTGTTAATTCACCCCTCCACTTT. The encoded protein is CASSRDRGRGVNSPLHF.

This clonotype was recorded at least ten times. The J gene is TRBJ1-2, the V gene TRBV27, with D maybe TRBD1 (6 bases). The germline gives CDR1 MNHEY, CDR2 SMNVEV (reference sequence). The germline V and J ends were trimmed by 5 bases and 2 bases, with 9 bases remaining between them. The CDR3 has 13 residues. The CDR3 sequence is CASSRTANYGYTF. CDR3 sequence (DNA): TGTGCCAGCAGTCGGACAGCCAACTATGGCTACACCTTC.

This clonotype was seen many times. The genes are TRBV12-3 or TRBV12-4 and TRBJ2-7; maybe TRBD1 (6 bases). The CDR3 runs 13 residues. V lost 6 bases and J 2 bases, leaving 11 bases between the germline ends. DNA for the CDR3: TGTGCCAGCAGCCACCACAGGGCCTACGAGCAGTACTTC. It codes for CASSHHRAYEQYF.

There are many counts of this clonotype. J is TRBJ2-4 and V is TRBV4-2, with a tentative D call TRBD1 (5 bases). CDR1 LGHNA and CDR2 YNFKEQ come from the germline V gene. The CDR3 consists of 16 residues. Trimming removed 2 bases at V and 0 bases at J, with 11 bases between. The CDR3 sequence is CASSQLDSLAKNIQYF. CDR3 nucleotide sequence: TGTGCCAGCAGCCAATTAGACAGTCTAGCCAAAAACATTCAGTACTTC.

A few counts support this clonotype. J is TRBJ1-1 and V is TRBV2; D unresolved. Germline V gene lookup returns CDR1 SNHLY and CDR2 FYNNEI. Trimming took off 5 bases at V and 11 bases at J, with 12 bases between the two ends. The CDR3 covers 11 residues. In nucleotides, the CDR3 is TGTGCCAGCAGTTCCCGGTCGGGGGCTTTCTTT. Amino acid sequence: CASSSRSGAFF.

The CDR3 protein is CASSLAGGEKLFF. The DNA of the CDR3 is TGTGCCAGCAGCTTAGCCGGGGGCGAAAAACTGTTTTTT. The J gene is TRBJ1-4, the V gene TRBV7-9, with a possible D match to TRBD1 (6 bases). Germline CDR1 and CDR2: SEHNR and FQNEAQ (reference sequence). Between the trimmed V and J ends, which lost 0 bases and 8 bases, there was a span of 7 bases. The CDR3 has 13 amino acids. Full variable domain (remainder filled in from reference TRBV7-9 and TRBJ1-4): DTGVSQNPRHKITKRGQNVTFRCDPISEHNRLYWYRQTLGQGPEFLTYFQNEAQLEKSRLLSDRFSAERPKGSFSTLEIQRTEQGDSAMYLCASSLAGGEKLFFGSGTQLSVL.

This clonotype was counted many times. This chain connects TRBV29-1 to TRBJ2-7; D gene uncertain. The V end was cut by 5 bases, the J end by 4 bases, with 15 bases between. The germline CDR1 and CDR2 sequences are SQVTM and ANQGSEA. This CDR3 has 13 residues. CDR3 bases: TGCAGCGTTAGTGACATTAACCATTACGAGCAGTACTTC. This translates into CSVSDINHYEQYF.

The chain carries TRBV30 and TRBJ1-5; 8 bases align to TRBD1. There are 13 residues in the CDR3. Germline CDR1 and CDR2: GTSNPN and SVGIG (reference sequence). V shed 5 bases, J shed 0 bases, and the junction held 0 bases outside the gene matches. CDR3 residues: CAWGQGSNQPQHF. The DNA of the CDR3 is TGTGCCTGGGGACAGGGTAGCAATCAGCCCCAGCATTTT. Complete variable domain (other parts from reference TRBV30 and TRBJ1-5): SQTIHQWPATLVQPVGSPLSLECTVEGTSNPNLYWYRQAAGRGLQLLFYSVGIGQISSEVPQNLSASRPQDRQFILSSKKLLLSDSGFYLCAWGQGSNQPQHFGDGTRLSIL.